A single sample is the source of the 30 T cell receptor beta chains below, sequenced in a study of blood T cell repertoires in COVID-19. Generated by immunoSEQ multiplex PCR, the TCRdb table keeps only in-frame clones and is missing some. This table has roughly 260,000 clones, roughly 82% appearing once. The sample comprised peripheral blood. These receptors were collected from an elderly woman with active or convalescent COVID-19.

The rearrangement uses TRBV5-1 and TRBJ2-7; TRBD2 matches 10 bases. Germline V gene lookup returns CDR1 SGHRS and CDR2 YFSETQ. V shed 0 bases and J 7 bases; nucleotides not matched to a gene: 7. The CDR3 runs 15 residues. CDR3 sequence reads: CASSLVASGSSEQYF. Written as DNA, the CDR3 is TGCGCCAGCAGCTTGGTGGCTAGCGGGAGTAGTGAGCAGTACTTC.

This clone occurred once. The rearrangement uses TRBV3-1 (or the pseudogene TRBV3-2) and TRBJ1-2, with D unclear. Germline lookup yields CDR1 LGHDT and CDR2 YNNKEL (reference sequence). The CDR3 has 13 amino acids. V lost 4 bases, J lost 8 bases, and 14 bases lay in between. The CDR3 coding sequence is TGTGCCAGCAGCCGCCCTGGAAGAGGAGGCTACACCTTC. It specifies CASSRPGRGGYTF.

CDR3 in DNA: TGTGCCAGCAGTGATGGTTGGGGAGCCGGTAGCAATCAGCCCCAGCATTTT. The encoded protein is CASSDGWGAGSNQPQHF. The chain couples TRBV6-1 to TRBJ1-5, with D unresolved. V shed 3 bases and J shed 0 bases, with 15 bases lying between them. Per the germline V gene, CDR1 is MNHNS and CDR2 is SASEGT. The CDR3 totals 17 residues.

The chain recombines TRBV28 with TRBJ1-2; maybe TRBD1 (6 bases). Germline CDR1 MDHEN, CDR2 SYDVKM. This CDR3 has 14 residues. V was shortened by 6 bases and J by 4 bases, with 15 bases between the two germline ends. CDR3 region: CASRRTTGVYGYTF. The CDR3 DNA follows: TGTGCCAGCAGACGGACGACAGGAGTCTATGGCTACACCTTC.

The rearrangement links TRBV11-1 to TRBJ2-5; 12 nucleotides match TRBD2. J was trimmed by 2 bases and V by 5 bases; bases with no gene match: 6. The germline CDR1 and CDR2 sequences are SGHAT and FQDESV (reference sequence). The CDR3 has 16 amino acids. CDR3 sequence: CASSARLAGAQETQYF. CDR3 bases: TGTGCCAGCAGCGCCCGACTAGCGGGAGCACAAGAGACCCAGTACTTC.

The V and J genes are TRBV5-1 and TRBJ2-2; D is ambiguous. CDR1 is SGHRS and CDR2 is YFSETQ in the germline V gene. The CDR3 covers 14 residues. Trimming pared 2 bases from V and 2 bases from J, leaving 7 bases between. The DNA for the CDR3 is TGCGCCAGCAGCTTCACTACCAACACCGGGGAGCTGTTTTTT. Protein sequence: CASSFTTNTGELFF. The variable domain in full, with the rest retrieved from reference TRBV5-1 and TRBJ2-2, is KAGVTQTPRYLIKTRGQQVTLSCSPISGHRSVSWYQQTPGQGLQFLFEYFSETQRNKGNFPGRFSGRQFSNSRSEMNVSTLELGDSALYLCASSFTTNTGELFFGEGSRLTVL.

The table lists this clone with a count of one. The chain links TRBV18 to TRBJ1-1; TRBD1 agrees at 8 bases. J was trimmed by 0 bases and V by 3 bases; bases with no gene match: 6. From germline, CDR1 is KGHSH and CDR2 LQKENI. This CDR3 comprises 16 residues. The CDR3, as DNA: TGTGCCAGCTCACCGACAGGGGTCGTCATGAACACTGAAGCTTTCTTT. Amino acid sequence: CASSPTGVVMNTEAFF.

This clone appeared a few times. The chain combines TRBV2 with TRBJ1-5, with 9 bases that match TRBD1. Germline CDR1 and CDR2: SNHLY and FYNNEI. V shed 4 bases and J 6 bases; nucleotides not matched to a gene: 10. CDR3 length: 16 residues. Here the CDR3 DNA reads TGTGCCAGCAGTGTTAGTGTCGGGACAGGGCGTCAGCCCCAGCATTTT. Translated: CASSVSVGTGRQPQHF.

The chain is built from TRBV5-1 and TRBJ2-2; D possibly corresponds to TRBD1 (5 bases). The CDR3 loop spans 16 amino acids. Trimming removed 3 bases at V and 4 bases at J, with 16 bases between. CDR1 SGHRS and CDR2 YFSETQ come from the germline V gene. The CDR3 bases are TGCGCCAGCAGCTCCGGAAGTCAGGGATTCACCGGGGAGCTGTTTTTT. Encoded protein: CASSSGSQGFTGELFF.

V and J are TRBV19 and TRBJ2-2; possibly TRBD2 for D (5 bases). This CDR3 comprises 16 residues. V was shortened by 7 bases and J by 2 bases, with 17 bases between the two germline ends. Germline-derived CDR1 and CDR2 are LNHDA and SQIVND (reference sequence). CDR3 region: CASTPPGRTNTGELFF. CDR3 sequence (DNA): TGTGCCAGTACCCCGCCCGGCAGGACTAACACCGGGGAGCTGTTTTTT.

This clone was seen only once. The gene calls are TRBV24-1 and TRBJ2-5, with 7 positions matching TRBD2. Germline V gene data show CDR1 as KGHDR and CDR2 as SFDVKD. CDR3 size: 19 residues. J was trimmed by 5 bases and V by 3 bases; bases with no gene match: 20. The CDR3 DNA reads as TGTGCCACCAGTGATAGCGCGTCTTTAACTAGCGCAAAAAGGGAGACCCAGTACTTC. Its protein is CATSDSASLTSAKRETQYF.

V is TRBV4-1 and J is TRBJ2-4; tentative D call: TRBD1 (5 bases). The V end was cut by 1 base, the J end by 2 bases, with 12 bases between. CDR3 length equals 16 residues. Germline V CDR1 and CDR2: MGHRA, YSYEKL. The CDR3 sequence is CASSQGAGKTKNIQYF. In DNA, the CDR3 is TGCGCCAGCAGCCAAGGCGCAGGGAAGACCAAAAACATTCAGTACTTC.

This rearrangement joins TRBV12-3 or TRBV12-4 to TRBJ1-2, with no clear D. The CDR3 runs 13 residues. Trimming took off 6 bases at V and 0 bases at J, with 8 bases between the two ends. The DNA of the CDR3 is TGTGCCAGCAGCCCGGTTCCTAACTATGGCTACACCTTC. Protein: CASSPVPNYGYTF.

The CDR3 spells CASSPGQGGLGQPQHF. The CDR3, as DNA: TGTGCCAGCAGCCCCGGGCAGGGGGGACTCGGTCAGCCCCAGCATTTT. The V and J genes are TRBV7-6 and TRBJ1-5, with 7 bases aligning to TRBD1. The germline gives CDR1 SGHVS, CDR2 FNYEAQ. The CDR3 spans 16 residues. J lost 6 bases, V lost 5 bases, and 13 bases had no gene match. The complete variable domain, with remaining parts taken from reference TRBV7-6 and TRBJ1-5, reads GAGVSQSPRYKVTKRGQDVALRCDPISGHVSLYWYRQALGQGPEFLTYFNYEAQQDKSGLPNDRFSAERPEGSISTLTIQRTEQRDSAMYRCASSPGQGGLGQPQHFGDGTRLSIL.

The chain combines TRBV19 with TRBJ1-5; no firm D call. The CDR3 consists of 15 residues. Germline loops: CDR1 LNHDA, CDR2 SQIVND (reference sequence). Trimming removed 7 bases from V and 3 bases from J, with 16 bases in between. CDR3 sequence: CASTPLGPNNQPQHF. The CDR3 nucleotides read TGTGCCAGTACCCCCCTTGGGCCCAACAATCAGCCCCAGCATTTT.

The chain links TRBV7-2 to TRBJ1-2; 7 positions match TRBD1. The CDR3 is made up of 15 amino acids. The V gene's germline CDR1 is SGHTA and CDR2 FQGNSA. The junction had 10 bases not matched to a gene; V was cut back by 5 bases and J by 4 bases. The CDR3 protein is CASSATGALIYGYTF. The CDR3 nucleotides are TGTGCCAGCAGCGCCACAGGGGCCCTAATCTATGGCTACACCTTC.

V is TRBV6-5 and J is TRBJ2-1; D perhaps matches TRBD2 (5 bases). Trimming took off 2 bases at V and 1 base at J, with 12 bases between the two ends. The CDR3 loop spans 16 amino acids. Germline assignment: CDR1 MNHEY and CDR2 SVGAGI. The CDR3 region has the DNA TGTGCCAGCAGTTACGGAAGCGGAAGATCCTACAATGAGCAGTTCTTC. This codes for CASSYGSGRSYNEQFF.

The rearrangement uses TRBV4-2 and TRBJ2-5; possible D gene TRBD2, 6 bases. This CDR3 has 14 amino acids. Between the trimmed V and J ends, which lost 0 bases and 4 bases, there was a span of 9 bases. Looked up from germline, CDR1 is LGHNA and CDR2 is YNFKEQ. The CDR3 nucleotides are TGTGCCAGCAGCCAAGAGCGGGGTACAGAGACCCAGTACTTC. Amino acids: CASSQERGTETQYF.

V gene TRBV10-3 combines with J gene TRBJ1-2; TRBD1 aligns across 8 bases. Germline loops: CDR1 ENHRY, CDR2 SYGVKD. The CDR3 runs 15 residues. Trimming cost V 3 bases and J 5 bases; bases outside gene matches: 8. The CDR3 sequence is CAISDADRVLYGYTF. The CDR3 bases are TGTGCCATCAGTGATGCGGACAGGGTTTTATATGGCTACACCTTC.

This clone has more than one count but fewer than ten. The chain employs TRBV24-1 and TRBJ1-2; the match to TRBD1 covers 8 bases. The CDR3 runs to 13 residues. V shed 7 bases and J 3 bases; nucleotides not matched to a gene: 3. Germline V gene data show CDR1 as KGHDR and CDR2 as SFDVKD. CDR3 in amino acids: CATRAGGDYGYTF. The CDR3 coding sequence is TGTGCCACCAGGGCAGGGGGCGACTATGGCTACACCTTC.

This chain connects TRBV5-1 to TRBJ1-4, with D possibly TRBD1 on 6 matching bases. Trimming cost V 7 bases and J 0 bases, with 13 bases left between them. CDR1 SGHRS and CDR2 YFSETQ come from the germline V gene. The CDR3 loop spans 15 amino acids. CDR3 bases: TGCGCCAGCTCCGCGGGGGGCTCAACTAATGAAAAACTGTTTTTT. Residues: CASSAGGSTNEKLFF.

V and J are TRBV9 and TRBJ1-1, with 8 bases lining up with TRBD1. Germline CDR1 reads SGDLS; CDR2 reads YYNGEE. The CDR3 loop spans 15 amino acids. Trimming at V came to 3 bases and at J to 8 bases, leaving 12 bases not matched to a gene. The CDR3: CASSERTGGGLEAFF. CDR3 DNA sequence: TGTGCCAGCAGCGAGCGCACAGGGGGGGGATTAGAAGCTTTCTTT.

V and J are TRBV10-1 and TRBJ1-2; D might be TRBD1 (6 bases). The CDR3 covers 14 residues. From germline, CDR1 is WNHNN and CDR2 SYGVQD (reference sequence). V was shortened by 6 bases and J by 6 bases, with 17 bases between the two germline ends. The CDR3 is CASSADRSLNGYTF. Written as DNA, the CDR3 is TGCGCCAGCAGCGCCGACAGGTCCCTGAATGGCTACACCTTC.

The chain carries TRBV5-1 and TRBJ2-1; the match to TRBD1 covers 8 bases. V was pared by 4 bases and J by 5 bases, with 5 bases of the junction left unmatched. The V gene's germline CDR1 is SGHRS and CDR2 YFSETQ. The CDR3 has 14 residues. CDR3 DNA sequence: TGCGCCAGCAGCCCAGCGACAGGGGACAATGAGCAGTTCTTC. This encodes CASSPATGDNEQFF.

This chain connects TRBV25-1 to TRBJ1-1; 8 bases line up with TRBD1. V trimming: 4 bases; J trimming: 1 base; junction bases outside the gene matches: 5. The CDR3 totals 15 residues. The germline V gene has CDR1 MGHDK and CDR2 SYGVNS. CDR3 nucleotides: TGTGCCAGCAGTGCAACAGGGGGTAGGAACACTGAAGCTTTCTTT. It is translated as CASSATGGRNTEAFF.

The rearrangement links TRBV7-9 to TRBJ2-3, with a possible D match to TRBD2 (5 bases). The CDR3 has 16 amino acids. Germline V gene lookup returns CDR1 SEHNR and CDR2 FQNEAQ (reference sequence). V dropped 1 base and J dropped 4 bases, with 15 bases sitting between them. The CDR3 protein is CASSLDKRVSADTQYF. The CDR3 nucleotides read TGTGCCAGCAGCTTAGACAAGAGGGTTAGCGCAGATACGCAGTATTTT.

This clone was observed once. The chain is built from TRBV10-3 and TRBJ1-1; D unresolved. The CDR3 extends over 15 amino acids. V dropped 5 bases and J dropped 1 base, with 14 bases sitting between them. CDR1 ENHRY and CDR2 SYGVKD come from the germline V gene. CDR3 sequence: CAISPAAGGNTEAFF. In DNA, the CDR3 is TGTGCCATCAGTCCAGCGGCTGGAGGGAACACTGAAGCTTTCTTT.

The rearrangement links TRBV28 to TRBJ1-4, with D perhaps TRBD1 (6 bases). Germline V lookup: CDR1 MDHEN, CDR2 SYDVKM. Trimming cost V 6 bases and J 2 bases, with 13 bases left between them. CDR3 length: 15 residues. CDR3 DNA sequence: TGTGCCAGCAGCATGGGGGGGCGGACTAATGAAAAACTGTTTTTT. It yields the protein CASSMGGRTNEKLFF. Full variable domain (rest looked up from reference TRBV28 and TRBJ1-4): DVKVTQSSRYLVKRTGEKVFLECVQDMDHENMFWYRQDPGLGLRLIYFSYDVKMKEKGDIPEGYSVSREKKERFSLILESASTNQTSMYLCASSMGGRTNEKLFFGSGTQLSVL.

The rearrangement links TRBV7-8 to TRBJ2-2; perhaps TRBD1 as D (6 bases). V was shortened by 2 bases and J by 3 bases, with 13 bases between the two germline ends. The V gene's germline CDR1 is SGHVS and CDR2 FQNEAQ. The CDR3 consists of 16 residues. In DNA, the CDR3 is TGTGCCAGCAGCTTATTCTCCAGGGGAGACACCGGGGAGCTGTTTTTT. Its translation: CASSLFSRGDTGELFF.

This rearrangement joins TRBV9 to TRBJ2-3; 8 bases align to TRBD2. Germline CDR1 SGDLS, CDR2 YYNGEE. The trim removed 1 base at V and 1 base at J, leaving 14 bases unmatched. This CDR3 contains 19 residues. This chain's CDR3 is CASSVTPPLAGLRTDTQYF. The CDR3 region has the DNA TGTGCCAGCAGCGTAACCCCACCGTTAGCGGGGCTACGCACAGATACGCAGTATTTT. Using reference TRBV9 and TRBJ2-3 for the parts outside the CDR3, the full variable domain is DSGVTQTPKHLITATGQRVTLRCSPRSGDLSVYWYQQSLDQGLQFLIQYYNGEERAKGNILERFSAQQFPDLHSELNLSSLELGDSALYFCASSVTPPLAGLRTDTQYFGPGTRLTVL.